The 20 T cell receptor beta chains given below trace back to one sample, sequenced in a study of T cells in Graves' hyperthyroidism and ophthalmopathy. Amplified TCR beta CDR3 regions derived from RNA transcripts. In the first-round RT-PCR of the TCR CDR3, the HTBI primer set was used. MiXCR was run by TCRdb on the multiplex PCR reads, yielding one entry per CDR3 protein. Of about 320,000 distinct CDR3 sequences in the sample, roughly 15% were seen once. The sample taken for sequencing was blood. The source is a man under 40 with Graves' hyperthyroidism.

There are many counts of this clonotype. The chain combines TRBV7-9 with TRBJ1-1; D is possibly TRBD1 (5 bases). The CDR3 loop spans 15 amino acids. Germline V gives CDR1 SEHNR, CDR2 FQNEAQ (reference sequence). V was cut by 2 bases and J by 1 base, with 11 bases left in between. CDR3 nucleotide sequence: TGTGCCAGCAGCTTATACGGGACGGCGAACACTGAAGCTTTCTTT. Protein sequence: CASSLYGTANTEAFF.

This clonotype was picked up many times. The chain joins TRBV27 to TRBJ2-3; D might be TRBD2 (5 bases). CDR1 and CDR2 (germline): MNHEY, SMNVEV (reference sequence). The CDR3 length is 16 residues. The V end lost 2 bases, the J end lost 5 bases, and 17 bases lay between the germline ends. CDR3 nucleotides: TGTGCCAGCAGTTTAGCGAGGTGGGGAGAAGAAGATACGCAGTATTTT. The encoded protein is CASSLARWGEEDTQYF.

There are many counts of this clonotype. The J gene is TRBJ1-2, the V gene TRBV5-5; unclear D gene. This CDR3 contains 13 residues. Trimming pared 4 bases from V and 3 bases from J, leaving 10 bases between. Germline V gives CDR1 SGHKS, CDR2 YYEKEE (reference sequence). CDR3 DNA sequence: TGTGCCAGCAGCGCGCAATCCGACTATGGCTACACCTTC. Translated, it gives CASSAQSDYGYTF.

This clonotype was counted at least ten times. V gene TRBV7-8 combines with J gene TRBJ2-7; D call uncertain. Germline values: CDR1 SGHVS, CDR2 FQNEAQ. CDR3 length equals 14 residues. Between the trimmed V and J ends, which lost 5 bases and 7 bases, there was a span of 18 bases. DNA for the CDR3: TGTGCCAGCAGCCCCACTCTTAGCCGTGGAGAGCAGTACTTC. It translates to CASSPTLSRGEQYF.

This rearrangement joins TRBV28 to TRBJ2-7, with 8 bases that match TRBD1. Germline V gene data show CDR1 as MDHEN and CDR2 as SYDVKM. After removal of 4 bases from V and 4 bases from J, the junction contained 9 bases not matched to a gene. The CDR3 loop spans 15 amino acids. The CDR3 loop is CASSSDRGLGYEQYF. As DNA, the CDR3 is TGTGCCAGCAGTTCCGACAGGGGCCTTGGATACGAGCAGTACTTC. Complete variable domain (other parts from reference TRBV28 and TRBJ2-7): DVKVTQSSRYLVKRTGEKVFLECVQDMDHENMFWYRQDPGLGLRLIYFSYDVKMKEKGDIPEGYSVSREKKERFSLILESASTNQTSMYLCASSSDRGLGYEQYFGPGTRLTVT.

This clonotype occurred a few times. V gene TRBV5-4 combines with J gene TRBJ2-7, with 11 bases lining up with TRBD2. V dropped 4 bases and J dropped 4; count of bases not matched to a gene: 7. CDR3 length equals 15 residues. Germline V gene data show CDR1 as SGHNT and CDR2 as YYREEE (reference sequence). The CDR3: CASSRPGTSGYEQYF. The CDR3 DNA follows: TGTGCCAGCAGCAGGCCCGGGACTAGCGGATACGAGCAGTACTTC.

The rearrangement joins TRBV7-2 to TRBJ2-3; D is unresolved. Germline V gene data show CDR1 as SGHTA and CDR2 as FQGNSA. The V and J ends lost 5 bases and 7 bases respectively, with 19 bases between them. The CDR3 runs 15 residues. CDR3 coding DNA: TGTGCCAGCAGCCTACCGGGCCCCCAGGTCTATACGCAGTATTTT. Translating gives CASSLPGPQVYTQYF.

This clonotype was seen many times. V is TRBV12-3 or TRBV12-4 and J is TRBJ2-2; 9 nucleotides match TRBD1. The CDR3 length is 17 residues. V lost 4 bases to trimming and J lost 8 bases; unmatched junction nucleotides: 14. The CDR3 DNA reads TGTGCCAGCAGTTCGATCCTTAATACAGGGGGCGTTGGGGAGCTGTTTTTT. It yields the protein CASSSILNTGGVGELFF.

J is TRBJ2-3 and V is TRBV7-9, with no clear D. Trimming cost V 2 bases and J 2 bases, with 11 bases left between them. CDR1 SEHNR and CDR2 FQNEAQ come from the germline V gene (reference sequence). This CDR3 contains 15 residues. CDR3 loop: CASSLSGQNTDTQYF. Here the CDR3 DNA reads TGTGCCAGCAGCTTATCGGGTCAGAACACAGATACGCAGTATTTT.

This clonotype appeared many times. The CDR3, as DNA: TGTGCCAGCAGTTTACGTGAAACAGGAAACTATGGCTACACCTTC. As protein: CASSLRETGNYGYTF. V usage is TRBV12-3 or TRBV12-4 and J usage is TRBJ1-2; tentative D call: TRBD1 (5 bases). The germline V and J ends were trimmed by 2 bases and 2 bases, with 12 bases remaining between them. The CDR3 runs to 15 residues.

The chain has TRBV4-1 and TRBJ2-7; D uncertain. Trimming removed 4 bases at V and 2 bases at J, with 18 bases between. The CDR3 runs 16 residues. Germline V lookup: CDR1 MGHRA, CDR2 YSYEKL. The chain's CDR3 is CASSPRSFGYPYEQYF. CDR3 coding DNA: TGCGCCAGCAGCCCCCGATCTTTTGGGTATCCCTACGAGCAGTACTTC.

This clonotype has only a few counts. The chain carries TRBV6-1 and TRBJ1-6, with a tentative D call TRBD1 (5 bases). Germline loops: CDR1 MNHNS, CDR2 SASEGT. The CDR3 has 15 residues. With 6 bases removed from V and 10 bases from J, the gap between germline ends came to 19 bases. The DNA of the CDR3 is TGTGCCAGCAGGAGGACATCCACTGACCAGTCACCCCTCCACTTT. Protein product: CASRRTSTDQSPLHF.

The chain joins TRBV7-3 to TRBJ2-2; D may match TRBD1 or TRBD2 (6 bases each). The V gene's germline CDR1 is SGHTA and CDR2 FQGTGA. This CDR3 is 14 amino acids long. Trimming took off 8 bases at V and 2 bases at J, with 12 bases between the two ends. CDR3 DNA sequence: TGTGCCAGCGGAAGGGGGGTAAACACCGGGGAGCTGTTTTTT. Residues: CASGRGVNTGELFF.

This clonotype was seen many times. This chain links TRBV12-3 or TRBV12-4 with TRBJ2-7, with 10 bases aligning to TRBD1. V shed 7 bases and J 5 bases; nucleotides not matched to a gene: 14. The CDR3 length is 16 residues. CDR3 in amino acids: CASKTTEGQGLHEQYF. In DNA, the CDR3 is TGTGCCAGCAAAACCACCGAGGGACAGGGGTTGCACGAGCAGTACTTC.

The chain links TRBV7-2 to TRBJ2-7; 9 positions match TRBD1. This CDR3 is built from 14 residues. Trimming cost V 4 bases and J 7 bases; bases outside gene matches: 8. The germline CDR1 and CDR2 sequences are SGHTA and FQGNSA. CDR3 sequence (DNA): TGTGCCAGCAGCTCCGGGACAGGGATGCGGGAGCAGTACTTC. Its translation: CASSSGTGMREQYF.

This clonotype was recorded at least ten times. The gene calls are TRBV12-3 or TRBV12-4 and TRBJ2-3; D call uncertain. The CDR3 is made up of 16 amino acids. V was cut by 2 bases and J by 2 bases, with 14 bases left in between. The DNA of the CDR3 is TGTGCCAGCAGTTTAATAGAAATGGGATCCACAGATACGCAGTATTTT. As protein: CASSLIEMGSTDTQYF.

The rearrangement uses TRBV12-3 or TRBV12-4 and TRBJ2-6, with a weak D call TRBD1 (6 bases). V shed 6 bases and J shed 0 bases, with 12 bases lying between them. This CDR3 is built from 16 residues. The DNA of the CDR3 is TGTGCCAGCAGCCCTCAGGGGCTCTCTGGGGCCAACGTCCTGACTTTC. Protein product: CASSPQGLSGANVLTF.

J is TRBJ2-7 and V is TRBV11-3; D uncertain. V lost 6 bases to trimming and J lost 6 bases, with 18 bases between them. CDR1 is SGHNT, CDR2 YENEEA, per germline. CDR3 size: 14 residues. In DNA form, the CDR3 reads TGTGCCAGCAGACTTCCGGGTTACACCCGCGAGCAGTACTTC. The encoded protein is CASRLPGYTREQYF.

At least ten counts were recorded for this clonotype. CDR3: CSARKSSGRADTQYF. In nucleotides, the CDR3 is TGCAGTGCTAGAAAGTCTAGCGGGAGGGCAGATACGCAGTATTTT. The V call is TRBV20-1, the J call TRBJ2-3; TRBD2 matches 12 bases. Per germline, CDR1 DFQATT and CDR2 SNEGSKA (reference sequence). J lost 4 bases, V lost 2 bases, and 4 bases had no gene match. CDR3 length: 15 amino acids.

This clonotype was detected many times. This sequence joins TRBV16 and TRBJ2-7, with 8 bases that match TRBD1. This CDR3 contains 15 residues. The V gene's germline CDR1 is KGHSY and CDR2 FQNENV. V lost 8 bases, J lost 0 bases, and 9 bases stayed unmatched. CDR3 residues: CASERRDRNSYEQYF. In DNA, the CDR3 is TGTGCCAGCGAGCGCCGGGACAGGAACTCCTACGAGCAGTACTTC.